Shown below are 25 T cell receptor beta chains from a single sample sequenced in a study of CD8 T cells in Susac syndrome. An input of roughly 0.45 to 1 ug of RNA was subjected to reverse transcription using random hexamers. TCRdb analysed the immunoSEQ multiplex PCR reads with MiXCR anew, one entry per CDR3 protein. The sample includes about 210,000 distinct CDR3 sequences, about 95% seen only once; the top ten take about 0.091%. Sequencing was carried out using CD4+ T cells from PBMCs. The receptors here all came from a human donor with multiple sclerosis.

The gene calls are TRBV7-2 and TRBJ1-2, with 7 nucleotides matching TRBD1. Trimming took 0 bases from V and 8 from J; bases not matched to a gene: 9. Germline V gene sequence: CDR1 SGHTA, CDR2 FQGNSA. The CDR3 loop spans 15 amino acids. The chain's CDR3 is CASSLAKGAMVGYTF. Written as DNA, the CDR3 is TGTGCCAGCAGCTTAGCGAAGGGGGCTATGGTGGGCTACACCTTC.

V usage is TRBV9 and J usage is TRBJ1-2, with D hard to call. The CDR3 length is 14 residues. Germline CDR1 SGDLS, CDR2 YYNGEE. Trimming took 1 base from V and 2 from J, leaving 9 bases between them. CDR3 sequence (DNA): TGTGCCAGCAGCGTATTGGATAAGAACTATGGCTACACCTTC. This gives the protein CASSVLDKNYGYTF.

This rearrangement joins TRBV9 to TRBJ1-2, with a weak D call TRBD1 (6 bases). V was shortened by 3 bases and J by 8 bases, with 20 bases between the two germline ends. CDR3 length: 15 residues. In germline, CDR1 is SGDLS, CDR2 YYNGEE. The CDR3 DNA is TGTGCCAGCAGCGGATCGGACTACAGGGCGCGCGGCTACACCTTC. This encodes CASSGSDYRARGYTF.

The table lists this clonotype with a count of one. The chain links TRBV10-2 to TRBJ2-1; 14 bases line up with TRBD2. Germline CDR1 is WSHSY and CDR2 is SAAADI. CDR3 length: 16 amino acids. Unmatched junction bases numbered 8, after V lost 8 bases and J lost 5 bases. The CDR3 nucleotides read TGCGCCAGCGAGGGACTAGCGGGAGCTGGGAACAATGAGCAGTTCTTC. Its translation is CASEGLAGAGNNEQFF.

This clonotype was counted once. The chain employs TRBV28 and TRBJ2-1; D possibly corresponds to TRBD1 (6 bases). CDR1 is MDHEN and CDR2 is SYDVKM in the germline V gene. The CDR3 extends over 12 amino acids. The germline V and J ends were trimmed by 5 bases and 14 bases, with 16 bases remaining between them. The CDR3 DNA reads TGTGCCAGCAGTCCACTGGGGGCAAGGGAGTTCTTC. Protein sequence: CASSPLGAREFF.

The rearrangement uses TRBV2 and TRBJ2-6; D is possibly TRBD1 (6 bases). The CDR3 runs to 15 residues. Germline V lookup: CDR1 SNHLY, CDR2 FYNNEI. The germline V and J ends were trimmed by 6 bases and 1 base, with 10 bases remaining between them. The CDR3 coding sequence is TGTGCCAGCAGGGAAAGGGGGTCTGGGGCCAACGTCCTGACTTTC. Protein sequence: CASRERGSGANVLTF.

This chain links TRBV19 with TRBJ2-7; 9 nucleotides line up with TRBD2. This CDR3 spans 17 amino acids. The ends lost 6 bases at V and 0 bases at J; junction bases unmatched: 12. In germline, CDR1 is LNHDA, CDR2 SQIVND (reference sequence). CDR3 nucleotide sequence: TGTGCCAGTAGGTCCGCGGGAGGGCCATGGGGCTCCTACGAGCAGTACTTC. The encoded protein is CASRSAGGPWGSYEQYF.

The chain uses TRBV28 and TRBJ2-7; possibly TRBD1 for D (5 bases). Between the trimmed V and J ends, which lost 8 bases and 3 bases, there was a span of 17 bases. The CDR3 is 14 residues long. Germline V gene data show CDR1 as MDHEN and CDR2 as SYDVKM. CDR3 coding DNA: TGTGCCAGCCGGAGAGGCAGGGTGGGCTACGAGCAGTACTTC. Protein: CASRRGRVGYEQYF. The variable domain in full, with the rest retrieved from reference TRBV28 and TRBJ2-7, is DVKVTQSSRYLVKRTGEKVFLECVQDMDHENMFWYRQDPGLGLRLIYFSYDVKMKEKGDIPEGYSVSREKKERFSLILESASTNQTSMYLCASRRGRVGYEQYFGPGTRLTVT.

The CDR3, as DNA: TGTGCCAGCACTAGGACAGAGACAAAAGAGACCCAGTACTTC. This sequence encodes CASTRTETKETQYF. The chain combines TRBV25-1 with TRBJ2-5, with TRBD1 as a possible D gene (6 bases). Germline CDR1 is MGHDK and CDR2 is SYGVNS. This CDR3 region has 14 residues. The V end lost 7 bases, the J end lost 3 bases, and 15 bases lay between the germline ends.

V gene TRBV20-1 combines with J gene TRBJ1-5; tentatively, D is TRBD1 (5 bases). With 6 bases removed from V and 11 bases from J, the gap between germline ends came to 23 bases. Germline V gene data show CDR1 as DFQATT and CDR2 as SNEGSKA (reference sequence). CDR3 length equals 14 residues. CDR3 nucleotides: TGCAGTGCCCGTAGACCAGGGCCTGTTGAGTCCCAGCATTTT. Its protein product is CSARRPGPVESQHF.

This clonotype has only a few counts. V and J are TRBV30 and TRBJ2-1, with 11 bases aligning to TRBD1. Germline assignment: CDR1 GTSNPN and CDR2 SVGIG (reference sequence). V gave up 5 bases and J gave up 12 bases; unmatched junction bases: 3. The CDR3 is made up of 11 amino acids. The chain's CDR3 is CAWWTGGLQFF. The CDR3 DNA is TGTGCCTGGTGGACAGGGGGCTTGCAGTTCTTC.

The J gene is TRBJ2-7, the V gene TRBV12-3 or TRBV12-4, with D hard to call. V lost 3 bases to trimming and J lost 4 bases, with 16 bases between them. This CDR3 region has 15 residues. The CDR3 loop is CASSFFSQSGYEQYF. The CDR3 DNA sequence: TGTGCCAGCAGTTTTTTCTCCCAGAGTGGGTACGAGCAGTACTTC.

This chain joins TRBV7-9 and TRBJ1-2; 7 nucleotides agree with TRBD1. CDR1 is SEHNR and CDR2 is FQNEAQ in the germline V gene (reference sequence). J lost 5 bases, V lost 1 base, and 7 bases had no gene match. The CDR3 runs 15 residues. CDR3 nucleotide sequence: TGTGCCAGCAGCTTAGAGACAGGGATATGGTATGGCTACACCTTC. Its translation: CASSLETGIWYGYTF. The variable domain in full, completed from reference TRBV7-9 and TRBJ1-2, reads DTGVSQNPRHKITKRGQNVTFRCDPISEHNRLYWYRQTLGQGPEFLTYFQNEAQLEKSRLLSDRFSAERPKGSFSTLEIQRTEQGDSAMYLCASSLETGIWYGYTFGSGTRLTVV.

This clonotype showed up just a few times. The CDR3 protein is CASSLYNEQFF. CDR3 DNA sequence: TGTGCCAGCAGTTTATACAATGAGCAGTTCTTC. This rearrangement joins TRBV27 to TRBJ2-1; no clear D gene. The length of the CDR3 is 11 residues. V was trimmed by 1 base and J by 5 bases, leaving 0 bases between them. Per germline, CDR1 MNHEY and CDR2 SMNVEV (reference sequence).

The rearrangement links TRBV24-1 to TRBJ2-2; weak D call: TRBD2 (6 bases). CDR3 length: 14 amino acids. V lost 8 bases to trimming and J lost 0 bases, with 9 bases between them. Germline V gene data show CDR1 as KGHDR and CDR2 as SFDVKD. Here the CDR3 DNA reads TGTGCCACCACCGGGACTCCGAACACCGGGGAGCTGTTTTTT. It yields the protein CATTGTPNTGELFF.

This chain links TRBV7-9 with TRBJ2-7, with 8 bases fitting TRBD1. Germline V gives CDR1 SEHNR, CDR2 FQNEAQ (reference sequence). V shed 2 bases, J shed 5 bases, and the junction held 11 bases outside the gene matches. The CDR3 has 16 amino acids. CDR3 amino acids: CASSLPRTGYFDEQYF. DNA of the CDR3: TGTGCCAGCAGCTTACCGCGGACAGGGTATTTTGACGAGCAGTACTTC.

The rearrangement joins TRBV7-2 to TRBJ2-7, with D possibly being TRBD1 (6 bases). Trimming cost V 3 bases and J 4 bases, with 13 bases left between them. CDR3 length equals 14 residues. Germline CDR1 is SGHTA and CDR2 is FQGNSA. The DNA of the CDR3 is TGTGCCAGCAGCTTGGACAGTGGGCTATACGAGCAGTACTTC. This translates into CASSLDSGLYEQYF.

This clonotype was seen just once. In DNA form, the CDR3 reads TGCAGTGCAAATCGGGACTCCCAAGAGACCCAGTACTTC. It specifies CSANRDSQETQYF. This chain links TRBV20-1 with TRBJ2-5, with D possibly matching TRBD2 (6 bases). Trimming stripped 6 bases from V and 1 base from J, with 12 bases between. From germline, CDR1 is DFQATT and CDR2 SNEGSKA (reference sequence). The CDR3 has 13 residues.

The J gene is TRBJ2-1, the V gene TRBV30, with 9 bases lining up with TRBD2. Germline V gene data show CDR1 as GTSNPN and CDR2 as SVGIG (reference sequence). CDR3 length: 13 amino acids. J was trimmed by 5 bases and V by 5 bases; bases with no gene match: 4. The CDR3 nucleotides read TGTGCCTGGGGGACTAGCAGGGACAATGAGCAGTTCTTC. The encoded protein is CAWGTSRDNEQFF.

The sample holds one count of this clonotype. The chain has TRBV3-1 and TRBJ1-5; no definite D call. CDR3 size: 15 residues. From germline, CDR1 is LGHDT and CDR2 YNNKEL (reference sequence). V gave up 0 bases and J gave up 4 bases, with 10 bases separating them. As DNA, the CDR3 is TGTGCCAGCAGCCAAGATCCACTGCAGAATCAGCCCCAGCATTTT. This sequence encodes CASSQDPLQNQPQHF.

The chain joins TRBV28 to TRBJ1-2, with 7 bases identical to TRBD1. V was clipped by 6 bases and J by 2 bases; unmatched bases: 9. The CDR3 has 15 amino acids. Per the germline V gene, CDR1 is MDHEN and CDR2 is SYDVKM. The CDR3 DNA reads TGTGCCAGCAGCTCCGTGGGCAGGGGGAACTATGGCTACACCTTC. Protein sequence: CASSSVGRGNYGYTF.

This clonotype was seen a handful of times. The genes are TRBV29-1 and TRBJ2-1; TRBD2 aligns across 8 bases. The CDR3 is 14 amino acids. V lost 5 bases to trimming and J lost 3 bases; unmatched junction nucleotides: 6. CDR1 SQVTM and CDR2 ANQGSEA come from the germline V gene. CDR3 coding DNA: TGCAGCGTTCAAAGCGGGAGACACTACAATGAGCAGTTCTTC. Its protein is CSVQSGRHYNEQFF.

In DNA form, the CDR3 reads TGTGCCACCGCGCTAAAAAGGCGCACTGAAGCTTTCTTT. It is translated as CATALKRRTEAFF. The chain has TRBV14 and TRBJ1-1; D is uncertain. Per germline, CDR1 SGHDN and CDR2 FVKESK. The CDR3 sequence is 13 residues long. Between the trimmed V and J ends, which lost 10 bases and 4 bases, there was a span of 16 bases.

In DNA form, the CDR3 reads TGTGCCAGCAGTTACTCCCGGGACATCAATGAGCAGTTCTTC. It yields the protein CASSYSRDINEQFF. The chain recombines TRBV6-5 with TRBJ2-1, with D possibly TRBD1 on 6 matching bases. Germline CDR1 MNHEY, CDR2 SVGAGI. V shed 0 bases and J shed 6 bases, with 9 bases lying between them. This CDR3 contains 14 residues.

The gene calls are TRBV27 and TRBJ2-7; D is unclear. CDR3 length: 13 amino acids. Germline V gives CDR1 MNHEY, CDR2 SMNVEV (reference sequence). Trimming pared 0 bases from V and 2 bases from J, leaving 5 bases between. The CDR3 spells CASSLSSPYEQYF. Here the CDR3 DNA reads TGTGCCAGCAGTTTATCGTCACCCTACGAGCAGTACTTC.